Following are 31 T cell receptor beta chains from one sample sequenced in a study of cytomegalovirus exposure and HLA in healthy donors. The PCR ran on 60 Vbeta and 13 Jbeta primers. Measured with immunoSEQ multiplex PCR; TCRdb has only the in-frame clones, and not every one. The data hold around 130,000 clones, with 84% observed a single time. The material sequenced was PBMCs. These receptors were collected from a woman under 30 in good health and CMV-seropositive.

This clone was counted a single time. Sequence at one end of the junction differs from germline and may be a read error. V gene TRBV11-2 combines with J gene TRBJ1-6, with D perhaps TRBD1 (6 bases). The V gene's germline CDR1 is SGHAT and CDR2 FQNNGV. The CDR3 runs 13 residues. DNA for the CDR3: TGTGCCAGCAGCCCCAACAGGGATTCATCCCTCCACTTT. Translated: CASSPNRDSSLHF.

The rearrangement joins TRBV2 to TRBJ1-2, with D hard to call. The CDR3 has 15 residues. Germline V lookup: CDR1 SNHLY, CDR2 FYNNEI. The ends were cut back, 4 bases at V and 0 bases at J, with 12 bases in the middle. This chain's CDR3 is CASSVGSGPNYGYTF. CDR3 nucleotides: TGTGCCAGCAGTGTAGGTAGCGGACCTAACTATGGCTACACCTTC.

CDR3 sequence: CAIRRLSSYEQYF. For the CDR3, the DNA is TGTGCCATACGCAGATTAAGCTCCTACGAGCAGTACTTC. The V and J genes are TRBV10-3 and TRBJ2-7, with unresolved D. The CDR3 totals 13 residues. The ends were cut back, 9 bases at V and 0 bases at J, with 12 bases in the middle. CDR1 and CDR2 (germline): ENHRY, SYGVKD.

The chain links TRBV19 to TRBJ2-7, with TRBD2 identical over 7 bases. The CDR3 is 11 residues long. The V and J ends lost 10 bases and 3 bases, in that order; junction bases with no gene match: 3. Germline CDR1 and CDR2: LNHDA and SQIVND (reference sequence). The CDR3 region has the DNA TGTGCCACCACGGGGGGCTACGAGCAGTACTTC. Translated, it gives CATTGGYEQYF.

The gene calls are TRBV5-1 and TRBJ2-3; weak D call: TRBD1 (6 bases). This CDR3 is 16 amino acids long. The V end was cut by 4 bases, the J end by 1 base, with 16 bases between. The germline V gene encodes CDR1 SGHRS and CDR2 YFSETQ. The CDR3 is CASSLLWTAGTDTQYF. DNA of the CDR3: TGCGCCAGCAGCCTTCTCTGGACAGCCGGCACAGATACGCAGTATTTT.

This sequence joins TRBV7-5 and TRBJ1-1; the table gives TRBD1 as D, unverified against the DNA. TRBV7-5 is reported as a pseudogene. There are 15 residues in the CDR3. The CDR3 DNA is TGTGCCAGAAGCTCCGGACAGATGGGTATAACTGAAGCTTTCTTT. As protein: CARSSGQMGITEAFF.

The chain uses TRBV19 and TRBJ2-2; 13 nucleotides align to TRBD2. V was pared by 8 bases and J by 5 bases, with 2 bases of the junction left unmatched. Looked up from germline, CDR1 is LNHDA and CDR2 is SQIVND (reference sequence). The CDR3 runs 14 residues. The chain's CDR3 is CASGTSGETGELFF. In DNA, the CDR3 is TGTGCCAGTGGGACTAGCGGGGAGACCGGGGAGCTGTTTTTT.

This chain connects TRBV29-1 to TRBJ2-7; 8 nucleotides align to TRBD2. The J segment lost 3 bases and the V segment lost 3 bases, leaving 7 bases of the junction unmatched. Germline loops: CDR1 SQVTM, CDR2 ANQGSEA. The CDR3 runs 14 residues. The CDR3 DNA reads TGCAGCGTTGATCAAGCGGGGGACCACTACGAGCAGTACTTC. Translated: CSVDQAGDHYEQYF.

Regarding this clone: The same CDR3 arises from other DNA sequences in this sample as well. V is TRBV7-9 and J is TRBJ2-7, with D perhaps TRBD2 (5 bases). In germline, CDR1 is SEHNR, CDR2 FQNEAQ (reference sequence). The CDR3 spans 13 residues. Trimming cost V 1 base and J 3 bases, with 7 bases left between them. The CDR3 loop reads CASSLVLGYEQYF. In DNA form, the CDR3 reads TGTGCCAGCAGCTTAGTACTAGGCTACGAGCAGTACTTC.

The chain employs TRBV7-9 and TRBJ2-7; the D gene is possibly TRBD2 (6 bases). The V end was cut by 5 bases, the J end by 7 bases, with 21 bases between. The germline CDR1 and CDR2 sequences are SEHNR and FQNEAQ (reference sequence). The CDR3 contains 15 residues. The CDR3 here is CASSPPGVGREEQYF. CDR3 sequence (DNA): TGTGCCAGCAGCCCCCCGGGTGTGGGCCGGGAGGAGCAGTACTTC.

The chain combines TRBV19 with TRBJ2-7; possible D gene TRBD1, 5 bases. The CDR3 has 16 amino acids. Trimming removed 5 bases from V and 0 bases from J, with 17 bases in between. Germline CDR1 LNHDA, CDR2 SQIVND (reference sequence). DNA of the CDR3: TGTGCCAGTAGTGCATCAGGGTGGTCTAGCTCCTACGAGCAGTACTTC. It codes for CASSASGWSSSYEQYF.

The J gene is TRBJ2-4, the V gene TRBV28; D is possibly TRBD2 (5 bases). V lost 2 bases, J lost 4 bases, and 12 bases lay in between. Per the germline V gene, CDR1 is MDHEN and CDR2 is SYDVKM. There are 15 residues in the CDR3. This CDR3 is CASSLRGHPKNIQYF. CDR3 DNA sequence: TGTGCCAGCAGTTTAAGAGGGCACCCGAAAAACATTCAGTACTTC.

The chain carries TRBV5-6 and TRBJ2-6; TRBD1 is a possible D gene (6 bases). CDR1 is SGHDT and CDR2 is YYEEEE in the germline V gene. Trimming pared 1 base from V and 0 bases from J, leaving 11 bases between. This CDR3 is 17 amino acids long. This CDR3 is CASSLLGQNSGANVLTF. DNA of the CDR3: TGTGCCAGCAGCTTGCTCGGACAGAACTCTGGGGCCAACGTCCTGACTTTC.

The genes are TRBV5-8 and TRBJ1-1, with 7 bases aligning to TRBD1. V shed 2 bases and J 4 bases; nucleotides not matched to a gene: 2. The CDR3 spans 13 residues. Germline CDR1 SGHTS, CDR2 YDEGEE. The CDR3 is CASSFRQGTEAFF. CDR3 coding DNA: TGTGCCAGCAGCTTCAGACAGGGCACTGAAGCTTTCTTT.

The CDR3 DNA reads TGCGCCAGCAGCCAAGACGTTCTAGGCGGGGGTTCCTACGAGCAGTACTTC. Its protein product is CASSQDVLGGGSYEQYF. J is TRBJ2-7 and V is TRBV4-1; TRBD2 matches 7 bases. Losses at the gene ends were 0 bases for V and 1 base for J; bases not matched to a gene: 9. The germline gives CDR1 MGHRA, CDR2 YSYEKL. The CDR3 runs 17 residues.

This clone has more than one count but fewer than ten. The chain couples TRBV19 to TRBJ1-5, with 7 bases lining up with TRBD1. CDR3 length equals 17 residues. Germline assignment: CDR1 LNHDA and CDR2 SQIVND (reference sequence). V shed 6 bases and J 2 bases; nucleotides not matched to a gene: 13. The CDR3 is CASRGYIGQDRNQPQHF. Written as DNA, the CDR3 is TGTGCCAGTAGGGGCTATATTGGACAGGATCGCAATCAGCCCCAGCATTTT. Complete variable domain (other parts from reference TRBV19 and TRBJ1-5): DGGITQSPKYLFRKEGQNVTLSCEQNLNHDAMYWYRQDPGQGLRLIYYSQIVNDFQKGDIAEGYSVSREKKESFPLTVTSAQKNPTAFYLCASRGYIGQDRNQPQHFGDGTRLSIL.

Of note for this clone: Other DNA sequences in this sample translate to the same CDR3. The gene calls are TRBV30 and TRBJ1-1; D perhaps matches TRBD1 (5 bases). Germline lookup yields CDR1 GTSNPN and CDR2 SVGIG (reference sequence). With 0 bases removed from V and 4 bases from J, the gap between germline ends came to 9 bases. The CDR3 has 13 amino acids. CDR3 amino acids: CAWSVSGGTEAFF. Written as DNA, the CDR3 is TGTGCCTGGAGTGTCTCGGGGGGCACTGAAGCTTTCTTT.

The chain couples TRBV2 to TRBJ2-7; 10 bases are a match to TRBD1. With V trimmed by 6 bases and J by 7 bases, 9 bases remained unmatched. From germline, CDR1 is SNHLY and CDR2 FYNNEI. There are 14 residues in the CDR3. Here the CDR3 DNA reads TGTGCCAGCAGGGGAGGACAGGGGGTGGAAGAGCAGTACTTC. It translates to CASRGGQGVEEQYF.

This clone was detected a few times. The V call is TRBV4-1, the J call TRBJ2-7; D may be TRBD2 (5 bases). The length of the CDR3 is 16 residues. Germline loops: CDR1 MGHRA, CDR2 YSYEKL. V was clipped by 4 bases and J by 2 bases, with 18 bases between them. CDR3: CASSPQPEQRAYEQYF. CDR3 DNA sequence: TGCGCCAGCAGCCCCCAGCCGGAACAGAGGGCCTACGAGCAGTACTTC.

This chain connects TRBV7-3 to TRBJ1-2, with D possibly TRBD1 on 6 matching bases. The CDR3 totals 14 residues. Looked up from germline, CDR1 is SGHTA and CDR2 is FQGTGA. With 1 base removed from V and 6 bases from J, the gap between germline ends came to 12 bases. Here the CDR3 reads CASSLSMGADGYTF. The CDR3 DNA reads as TGTGCCAGCAGCTTAAGTATGGGGGCGGATGGCTACACCTTC.

This clone has only one observation. The chain uses TRBV7-3 and TRBJ2-2; D gene uncertain. The germline V and J ends were trimmed by 5 bases and 8 bases, with 12 bases remaining between them. CDR3 length: 13 residues. The germline V gene has CDR1 SGHTA and CDR2 FQGTGA. The DNA for the CDR3 is TGTGCCAGCAGCCCCGAGGCTGGAGGGGAGCTGTTTTTT. Its protein is CASSPEAGGELFF.

The rearrangement links TRBV18 to TRBJ2-5; 7 nucleotides line up with TRBD2. Germline trimming cut 3 bases from V and 2 bases from J; bases unmatched to any gene: 6. The CDR3 consists of 15 residues. Germline CDR1 is KGHSH and CDR2 is LQKENI. CDR3 coding DNA: TGTGCCAGCTCACCCCGGGGGGATTGGCAAGAGACCCAGTACTTC. Its translation is CASSPRGDWQETQYF.

The chain joins TRBV6-6 to TRBJ1-2; no clear D. The CDR3 runs to 13 residues. Per the germline V gene, CDR1 is MNHNY and CDR2 is SVGAGI (reference sequence). Trimming removed 5 bases at V and 1 base at J, with 8 bases between. The CDR3 DNA is TGTGCCAGCAGTCCACAGATTAACTATGGCTACACCTTC. Translated: CASSPQINYGYTF.

This chain links TRBV11-2 with TRBJ1-2; TRBD1 matches 10 bases. This CDR3 has 14 residues. Germline values: CDR1 SGHAT, CDR2 FQNNGV. Germline trimming cut 1 base from V and 4 bases from J; bases unmatched to any gene: 0. The CDR3 reads CASSLGTGGYGYTF. DNA of the CDR3: TGTGCCAGCAGCTTAGGGACAGGGGGCTATGGCTACACCTTC.

The chain combines TRBV10-1 with TRBJ2-5; possible D gene TRBD1, 6 bases. Trimming took off 4 bases at V and 5 bases at J, with 11 bases between the two ends. From germline, CDR1 is WNHNN and CDR2 SYGVQD (reference sequence). The CDR3 sequence is 13 residues long. CDR3 amino acids: CASSVSGDETQYF. CDR3 nucleotide sequence: TGCGCCAGCAGTGTATCAGGGGACGAGACCCAGTACTTC.

V usage is TRBV7-9 and J usage is TRBJ1-1; D perhaps matches TRBD1 (5 bases). Germline CDR1 and CDR2: SEHNR and FQNEAQ (reference sequence). This CDR3 has 14 amino acids. V shed 5 bases and J shed 4 bases, with 14 bases lying between them. The CDR3 is CASSQRGGSTEAFF. For the CDR3, the DNA is TGTGCCAGCAGCCAAAGGGGAGGGAGCACTGAAGCTTTCTTT.

This clone was counted a single time. This CDR3 is CASTWDRGNYNEQFF. CDR3 coding DNA: TGTGCCAGCACGTGGGACAGGGGGAACTACAATGAGCAGTTCTTC. The chain has TRBV27 and TRBJ2-1, with 11 positions matching TRBD1. The V segment lost 7 bases and the J segment 3 bases; nucleotides outside the gene matches: 5. CDR3 size: 15 residues. CDR1 is MNHEY, CDR2 SMNVEV, per germline (reference sequence).

The chain employs TRBV6-5 and TRBJ1-2; TRBD1 agrees at 7 bases. Trimming took 5 bases from V and 4 from J; bases not matched to a gene: 7. Germline V gene sequence: CDR1 MNHEY, CDR2 SVGAGI. This CDR3 region has 14 residues. As DNA, the CDR3 is TGTGCCAGCAGTCAAGACGACAGGGTCTATGGCTACACCTTC. Its translation is CASSQDDRVYGYTF.

This clone was found a few times. V and J are TRBV7-9 and TRBJ2-1, with D unresolved. V was cut by 0 bases and J by 6 bases, with 9 bases left in between. Germline V gives CDR1 SEHNR, CDR2 FQNEAQ (reference sequence). CDR3 size: 14 residues. The CDR3 sequence: CASSLAGRPNEQFF. CDR3 nucleotide sequence: TGTGCCAGCAGCTTAGCGGGCAGGCCCAATGAGCAGTTCTTC.

V usage is TRBV10-2 and J usage is TRBJ2-7, with D possibly being TRBD1 (7 bases). Between the trimmed V and J ends, which lost 6 bases and 4 bases, there was a span of 16 bases. CDR1 WSHSY and CDR2 SAAADI come from the germline V gene. The CDR3 runs to 14 residues. CDR3 loop: CASRAGTAGYEQYF. The CDR3 region has the DNA TGCGCCAGCAGAGCCGGGACAGCGGGTTACGAGCAGTACTTC.

Concerning this clone: One end of the junction varies from germline; a read error may be responsible. The chain is built from TRBV7-9 and TRBJ2-7; D not resolved. The CDR3 runs to 14 residues. Germline-derived CDR1 and CDR2 are SEHNR and FQNEAQ (reference sequence). This CDR3 is CSSSHRFGGYEQYF. CDR3 nucleotides: TGTTCCAGCAGTCACCGATTCGGCGGCTACGAGCAGTACTTC.